Given below is one TCR beta chain in context. The data were taken from a study of blood T cells in healthy people across ages. Study in general: Per every two T cells, about one barcoded beta molecule was captured by template switching.

CDR3 size: 12 residues. In germline, CDR1 is DFQATT, CDR2 SNEGSKA (reference sequence). Germline trimming cut 8 bases from V and 4 bases from J; bases unmatched to any gene: 4. A sample-barcoded 5' primer and a J-beta primer mix were used in a second PCR of roughly 6 to 11 cycles. TCRdb re-derived calls from the 5' RACE reads in MiXCR, one entry per CDR3 protein. The sample carries about 1.5 million distinct CDR3 sequences, about 45% recorded once. Sequencing input: blood. The V call is TRBV20-1, the J call TRBJ2-1; 8 nucleotides agree with TRBD1. This TCR derives from a woman aged 18-35 years in good health. The CDR3 loop reads CSPGGRYNEQFF. The CDR3 coding sequence is TGCAGTCCAGGGGGCCGATACAATGAGCAGTTCTTC.